The clone carrying this T cell receptor beta chain was seen once. The germline V gene encodes CDR1 MNHEY and CDR2 SMNVEV (reference sequence). V gave up 5 bases and J gave up 2 bases; unmatched junction bases: 0. The CDR3 has 14 residues. This sample was taken from a study of CD8 T cells in Susac syndrome. RNA in amounts of about 0.5 to 1 ug was reverse transcribed with random hexamers. Using its own MiXCR run on the immunoSEQ multiplex PCR reads, TCRdb lists one record per CDR3 protein. The data hold roughly 140,000 distinct CDR3 sequences, with 94% observed a single time. This chain uses TRBV27 with TRBJ2-1; 10 nucleotides line up with TRBD1. The clonotype originates from a human donor in good health. The source material was CD8+ T cells from PBMCs. This CDR3 is CASSGTGAYNEQFF. The CDR3 region has the DNA TGTGCCAGCAGTGGGACAGGGGCCTACAATGAGCAGTTCTTC.